This paragraph covers one TCR beta chain sequence. The antigen remains undetermined. The junction shows a germline mismatch at one end, possibly a read error. This entry comes from a study of tumor and adjacent non-tumor tissue in lung cancer. Broader study findings: TCR diversity was significantly greater in tumor than normal lung tissue. In normal lung, the top 100 clones were significantly more dominant than in tumor.

CDR3 length: 14 amino acids. The template was RNA from unsorted bulk tissue. Distant lung tissue was collected more than 3 cm away from the tumor edge. Between August and November 2014, newly diagnosed, chemotherapy-naive lung cancer patients underwent thoracic surgery in China. The library came from three nested PCR rounds adapted from ARM-PCR protocols. One entry per CDR3 protein, called by TCRdb with MiXCR from the multiplex PCR reads. The data show 90,000 to 100,000 distinct CDR3 sequences, roughly 78% seen once. This TCR came from a man aged 55 to 70 with small cell lung cancer. This chain joins TRBV12-3 or TRBV12-4 and TRBJ2-1; 7 bases align to TRBD1. Sequenced input: distant non-tumor lung tissue. This CDR3 is CVSNSGTEHNVQFF. The CDR3 region has the DNA TGTGTCAGCAATTCCGGGACAGAGCACAATGTGCAGTTCTTC.